These 5 T cell receptor beta chains originate from one sample sequenced in a study of cytomegalovirus exposure and HLA in healthy donors (dated by TCRdb to 2016 to 2017). Libraries came from the immunoSEQ multiplex PCR assay. The source is immuneACCESS, and TCRdb retained only in-frame sequences with V and J called. Part of the clones is not carried over; for the studies checked, unresolved V genes explain less than half of this, and the remainder is unexplained. The sample includes 60,000 to 75,000 clones, with more than 85% observed a single time. The ten largest clones take up around 7% of the sample. Sequencing used PBMCs. Every receptor here comes from a woman between 18 and 29 years old in good health and CMV-seropositive.

The chain uses TRBV6-5 and TRBJ1-1, with 9 nucleotides matching TRBD1. The germline V gene encodes CDR1 MNHEY and CDR2 SVGAGI. J lost 2 bases, V lost 6 bases, and 7 bases had no gene match. The CDR3 is 15 residues long. CDR3 in DNA: TGTGCCAGCAGGATACAGGGGGCAGTAAACACTGAAGCTTTCTTT. Translating it yields CASRIQGAVNTEAFF.

The chain uses TRBV18 and TRBJ2-7, with no clear D. Germline assignment: CDR1 KGHSH and CDR2 LQKENI. There are 15 residues in the CDR3. Trimming shortened V by 2 bases and J by 7 bases, and 18 bases separated the two germline ends. The CDR3 DNA reads as TGTGCCAGCTCACCATCTGATAGCAGTTCTAGGGAGCAGTACTTC. It is translated as CASSPSDSSSREQYF.

The chain carries TRBV5-6 and TRBJ2-1; 7 bases map to TRBD2. The ends lost 0 bases at V and 3 bases at J; junction bases unmatched: 6. The CDR3 totals 16 residues. Per germline, CDR1 SGHDT and CDR2 YYEEEE. The CDR3 spells CASSLGAGEIYNEQFF. CDR3 bases: TGTGCCAGCAGCTTGGGCGCGGGAGAAATCTACAATGAGCAGTTCTTC. The complete variable domain, with remaining parts taken from reference TRBV5-6 and TRBJ2-1, reads DAGVTQSPTHLIKTRGQQVTLRCSPKSGHDTVSWYQQALGQGPQFIFQYYEEEERQRGNFPDRFSGHQFPNYSSELNVNALLLGDSALYLCASSLGAGEIYNEQFFGPGTRLTVL.

The CDR3 region has the DNA TGTGCTAGTGGTTTCAGAGGAGTGTGGTTGGAGCGAGGGCAGTACTTC. This translates into CASGFRGVWLERGQYF. The V gene is TRBV12-5, the J gene TRBJ2-7; D not resolved. The length of the CDR3 is 16 residues. Germline loops: CDR1 LGHNT, CDR2 FRNRAP. V was clipped by 3 bases and J by 9 bases, with 24 bases between them.

The rearrangement joins TRBV5-1 to TRBJ2-2; 8 nucleotides agree with TRBD1. CDR3 length: 16 residues. The V segment lost 3 bases and the J segment 6 bases; nucleotides outside the gene matches: 10. Per the germline V gene, CDR1 is SGHRS and CDR2 is YFSETQ. The DNA of the CDR3 is TGCGCCAGCAGCTCGTGGACAGGGAAGTCCGCCGGGGAGCTGTTTTTT. Its protein product is CASSSWTGKSAGELFF.